The entry that follows covers one T cell receptor beta chain sequence. This record comes from a study of T cell responses to AZD1222 COVID-19 vaccine. Sequencing was performed with immunoSEQ multiplex PCR; in TCRdb, only in-frame clones are kept and a portion is missing. The table has roughly 140,000 clones, around 86% seen once; the top ten hold approximately 9%. The receptor comes from an adult who received the AZD1222 COVID-19 vaccine. The material sequenced was peripheral blood, taken 28 days after the second AZD1222 dose.

DNA for the CDR3: TGTGCCAGCAGCCGCACAGGGCGAGCTTTCTTT. Translating it yields CASSRTGRAFF. The chain couples TRBV6-5 to TRBJ1-1; a weak D match, TRBD1 (6 bases). The CDR3 sequence is 11 residues long. V was cut by 6 bases and J by 10 bases, with 12 bases left in between. CDR1 is MNHEY, CDR2 SVGAGI, per germline.